Sequencing of this T cell receptor (beta chain) was carried out in a study of Graves' ophthalmopathy and Graves' hyperthyroidism. Study context: No progression to ophthalmopathy over 18 months defined stable hyperthyroidism.

The study amplified TCR beta CDR3 regions using RNA transcripts. HTBI primers primed a first-round RT-PCR, and a second-round multiplex PCR followed. TCRdb analysed the multiplex PCR reads with MiXCR anew, one entry per CDR3 protein. The sample shows around 1.1 million distinct CDR3 sequences, about two fifths of them seen only once. This clonotype was recorded only once. Its cognate antigen is unknown. The junction shows a germline mismatch at one end, possibly a read error. Study-wide points: The model flagged ophthalmopathy progression at about 68% sensitivity and nearly 75% specificity. Researchers report that a 13-signature model separated ophthalmopathy from stable hyperthyroidism, posting 87.88% sensitivity and about 82% specificity. Blood shared most expanded thyroid clonotypes above 0.001 frequency.

The germline V gene encodes CDR1 MGHRA and CDR2 YSYEKL. The CDR3 length is 16 residues. The receptor's source is an adult man with Graves' hyperthyroidism. The rearrangement links TRBV4-1 to TRBJ1-3, with TRBD1 identical over 7 bases. Sequencing was carried out using peripheral blood or thyroid tissue (not recorded which). The CDR3 reads CASSQDRDSSGSTIYF. DNA of the CDR3: TGCGCCAGCAGCCAAGATAGGGACAGCTCTGGAAGCACCATATATTTT.